This passage covers 24 T cell receptor beta chains from one sample sequenced in a study of OX40 agonist ivuxolimab in advanced cancers. Only in-frame clones appear in the TCRdb table, and some are missing; sequencing was by immunoSEQ multiplex PCR. The table lists about 70,000 clones, approximately 80% of them singletons, with 0.85% to 1.3% in the top ten. Sequencing was performed on CD4+ or CD8+ T cells sorted from blood, taken in a trial of the OX40 agonist ivuxolimab. The receptors derive from an adult with an advanced solid tumor such as melanoma, head and neck, liver or kidney cancer.

The V and J genes are TRBV30 and TRBJ1-2; 7 bases align to TRBD1. Losses at the gene ends were 5 bases for V and 4 bases for J; bases not matched to a gene: 13. From germline, CDR1 is GTSNPN and CDR2 SVGIG (reference sequence). The CDR3 has 15 residues. CDR3 protein: CAWGARGATAYGYTF. CDR3 nucleotides: TGTGCCTGGGGGGCCAGGGGGGCTACGGCCTATGGCTACACCTTC.

The J gene is TRBJ2-7, the V gene TRBV7-8; 8 positions agree with TRBD2. V gave up 3 bases and J gave up 6 bases; unmatched junction bases: 1. Germline CDR1 is SGHVS and CDR2 is FQNEAQ. The CDR3 is 12 amino acids. As DNA, the CDR3 is TGTGCCAGCAGCTTCGCGGGAGGCGAGCAGTACTTC. As protein: CASSFAGGEQYF. The full variable domain, in which reference TRBV7-8 and TRBJ2-7 provide the parts outside the CDR3, is GAGVSQSPRYKVAKRGQDVALRCDPISGHVSLFWYQQALGQGPEFLTYFQNEAQLDKSGLPSDRFFAERPEGSVSTLKIQRTQQEDSAVYLCASSFAGGEQYFGPGTRLTVT.

The rearrangement links TRBV5-1 to TRBJ2-2, with TRBD1 matching 8 bases. The CDR3 contains 18 residues. V shed 0 bases, J shed 0 bases, and the junction held 7 bases outside the gene matches. Germline values: CDR1 SGHRS, CDR2 YFSETQ. CDR3 DNA: TGCGCCAGCAGCTTGGTCCAGGGGGCCTTTTCGAACACCGGGGAGCTGTTTTTT. This translates into CASSLVQGAFSNTGELFF.

This clone was seen a few times. The chain combines TRBV11-2 with TRBJ1-1, with D perhaps TRBD1 (5 bases). The CDR3 length is 13 residues. Looked up from germline, CDR1 is SGHAT and CDR2 is FQNNGV. V lost 11 bases, J lost 0 bases, and 13 bases lay in between. This CDR3 is CASRGVMNTEAFF. CDR3 coding DNA: TGTGCCTCCCGGGGGGTCATGAACACTGAAGCTTTCTTT.

The chain recombines TRBV9 with TRBJ2-3; TRBD2 matches 14 bases. Unmatched junction bases numbered 12, after V lost 3 bases and J lost 0 bases. Per germline, CDR1 SGDLS and CDR2 YYNGEE. This CDR3 contains 20 residues. This chain's CDR3 is CASSAPGLAGGFASTDTQYF. DNA for the CDR3: TGTGCCAGCAGCGCCCCCGGACTAGCGGGGGGATTCGCTAGCACAGATACGCAGTATTTT.

The rearrangement links TRBV14 to TRBJ1-2, with D unresolved. Germline CDR1 is SGHDN and CDR2 is FVKESK. The ends were cut back, 1 base at V and 1 base at J, with 10 bases in the middle. The CDR3 spans 15 residues. This chain's CDR3 is CASSQVTAFNYGYTF. The DNA for the CDR3 is TGTGCCAGCAGCCAAGTTACTGCCTTTAACTATGGCTACACCTTC. Together with reference TRBV14 and TRBJ1-2, the CDR3 gives the full variable domain: EAGVTQFPSHSVIEKGQTVTLRCDPISGHDNLYWYRRVMGKEIKFLLHFVKESKQDESGMPNNRFLAERTGGTYSTLKVQPAELEDSGVYFCASSQVTAFNYGYTFGSGTRLTVV.

The J gene is TRBJ2-2, the V gene TRBV5-6; possibly TRBD2 for D (6 bases). The ends were cut back, 1 base at V and 5 bases at J, with 9 bases in the middle. Germline CDR1 SGHDT, CDR2 YYEEEE. The CDR3 has 14 amino acids. The CDR3 sequence: CASSLIGGTGELFF. The CDR3 DNA reads TGTGCCAGCAGCTTGATTGGGGGGACCGGGGAGCTGTTTTTT.

The rearrangement links TRBV7-8 to TRBJ2-3; 8 bases map to TRBD2. Germline-derived CDR1 and CDR2 are SGHVS and FQNEAQ. V trimming: 4 bases; J trimming: 10 bases; junction bases outside the gene matches: 10. The CDR3 loop spans 14 amino acids. CDR3 nucleotides: TGTGCCAGCAGCTCGCGGACAGCGGGAGTGGCGCAGTATTTT. It codes for CASSSRTAGVAQYF. Drawing the rest from reference TRBV7-8 and TRBJ2-3, the complete variable domain is GAGVSQSPRYKVAKRGQDVALRCDPISGHVSLFWYQQALGQGPEFLTYFQNEAQLDKSGLPSDRFFAERPEGSVSTLKIQRTQQEDSAVYLCASSSRTAGVAQYFGPGTRLTVL.

This clone was counted a few times. In nucleotides, the CDR3 is TGTGCCAGTAGTCTAACAGGGGACTATGGCTACACCTTC. Amino acids: CASSLTGDYGYTF. The rearrangement joins TRBV19 to TRBJ1-2; TRBD1 matches at 7 bases. The V gene end was trimmed by 5 bases and the J gene end by 3 bases; junction bases not matched to a gene: 3. Germline-derived CDR1 and CDR2 are LNHDA and SQIVND (reference sequence). This CDR3 has 13 residues.

The chain links TRBV25-1 to TRBJ2-7, with TRBD1 matching over 9 bases. CDR1 is MGHDK and CDR2 is SYGVNS in the germline V gene. J gave up 3 bases and V 5 bases, and 5 bases lay outside the gene matches. This CDR3 contains 14 residues. CDR3 protein: CASSPWTGVYEQYF. The DNA of the CDR3 is TGTGCCAGCAGTCCCTGGACAGGGGTCTACGAGCAGTACTTC.

This clone was counted between two and nine times. DNA of the CDR3: TGTGCCAGTAGTATCTTAAGCTCCTACAATGAGCAGTTCTTC. Amino acids: CASSILSSYNEQFF. This sequence joins TRBV19 and TRBJ2-1; D call uncertain. CDR3 length: 14 residues. V dropped 3 bases and J dropped 0 bases, with 6 bases sitting between them. The germline gives CDR1 LNHDA, CDR2 SQIVND (reference sequence).

The rearrangement links TRBV27 to TRBJ2-5; the match to TRBD2 covers 15 bases. Trimming at V came to 0 bases and at J to 6 bases, leaving 11 bases not matched to a gene. Germline V CDR1 and CDR2: MNHEY, SMNVEV (reference sequence). The CDR3 has 19 residues. The CDR3 DNA is TGTGCCAGCAGTTTATCCCCCCGGACTAGCGGGGGGGCCGGGAAGACCCAGTACTTC. It translates to CASSLSPRTSGGAGKTQYF.

The genes are TRBV29-1 and TRBJ2-1; D may correspond to TRBD1 or TRBD2 (5 bases each). V gave up 6 bases and J gave up 5 bases, with 5 bases separating them. The CDR3 covers 10 residues. From germline, CDR1 is SQVTM and CDR2 ANQGSEA. The CDR3 sequence is CSVGDNEQFF. The CDR3 region has the DNA TGCAGCGTGGGGGACAATGAGCAGTTCTTC.

V usage is TRBV7-9 and J usage is TRBJ2-3; 8 positions match TRBD2. CDR3 length: 13 residues. With V trimmed by 4 bases and J by 6 bases, 3 bases remained unmatched. Germline CDR1 SEHNR, CDR2 FQNEAQ (reference sequence). The CDR3 region is CASSSASGDTQYF. In DNA form, the CDR3 reads TGTGCCAGCAGCTCCGCTAGCGGGGATACGCAGTATTTT.

Here the CDR3 DNA reads TGTGCCAGCAGCCAAAACAGGGTCAATGAGCAGTTCTTC. This encodes CASSQNRVNEQFF. The chain joins TRBV4-2 to TRBJ2-1; tentatively, D is TRBD1 (6 bases). Trimming cost V 2 bases and J 6 bases, with 8 bases left between them. Germline CDR1 reads LGHNA; CDR2 reads YNFKEQ. The CDR3 consists of 13 residues.

The chain uses TRBV11-2 and TRBJ1-1; 7 bases agree with TRBD1. CDR3 length: 16 residues. From germline, CDR1 is SGHAT and CDR2 FQNNGV. V was clipped by 2 bases and J by 2 bases; unmatched bases: 8. The chain's CDR3 is CASSLTGTALNTEAFF. Written as DNA, the CDR3 is TGTGCCAGCAGCTTAACCGGGACAGCGTTAAACACTGAAGCTTTCTTT.

This clone was detected only once. The CDR3 region is CASSSNGQPGQGNTIYF. CDR3 DNA: TGCGCCAGCAGCTCGAATGGACAACCGGGACAGGGAAACACCATATATTTT. The chain combines TRBV5-1 with TRBJ1-3, with TRBD1 matching 7 bases. Germline CDR1 is SGHRS and CDR2 is YFSETQ. Losses at the gene ends were 3 bases for V and 4 bases for J; bases not matched to a gene: 13. CDR3 length: 17 amino acids.

This sequence joins TRBV19 and TRBJ2-7; D possibly matches TRBD1 or TRBD2 (6 bases each). V was cut by 1 base and J by 5 bases, with 9 bases left in between. The CDR3 runs to 13 residues. From germline, CDR1 is LNHDA and CDR2 SQIVND (reference sequence). The CDR3, as DNA: TGTGCCAGTAGTATAGGAGGGGGGAACGAGCAGTACTTC. Translating it yields CASSIGGGNEQYF. The whole variable domain, filled in from reference TRBV19 and TRBJ2-7, reads DGGITQSPKYLFRKEGQNVTLSCEQNLNHDAMYWYRQDPGQGLRLIYYSQIVNDFQKGDIAEGYSVSREKKESFPLTVTSAQKNPTAFYLCASSIGGGNEQYFGPGTRLTVT.

The chain is built from TRBV29-1 and TRBJ1-2, with TRBD1 matching 7 bases. From germline, CDR1 is SQVTM and CDR2 ANQGSEA. The CDR3 covers 13 residues. With V trimmed by 6 bases and J by 2 bases, 6 bases remained unmatched. The CDR3 nucleotides are TGCAGCGTGGGATACAGGGGAAACTATGGCTACACCTTC. Translating it yields CSVGYRGNYGYTF.

The genes are TRBV28 and TRBJ1-4; 9 bases align to TRBD1. Germline CDR1 reads MDHEN; CDR2 reads SYDVKM. The CDR3 is 17 residues long. J gave up 0 bases and V 6 bases, and 8 bases lay outside the gene matches. The CDR3 sequence is CASSPGQGPATNEKLFF. DNA of the CDR3: TGTGCCAGCAGCCCTGGACAGGGGCCTGCAACTAATGAAAAACTGTTTTTT.

The chain carries TRBV9 and TRBJ1-6, with 7 bases fitting TRBD1. Germline CDR1 reads SGDLS; CDR2 reads YYNGEE. Unmatched junction bases numbered 9, after V lost 4 bases and J lost 8 bases. CDR3 length: 15 amino acids. As DNA, the CDR3 is TGTGCCAGCAGCCCGCGGACAGGAAAAGATTCACCCCTCCACTTT. Translating it yields CASSPRTGKDSPLHF.

This chain joins TRBV27 and TRBJ2-5, with 8 bases aligning to TRBD2. The length of the CDR3 is 15 residues. Trimming removed 5 bases from V and 5 bases from J; junction bases left unmatched: 10. Germline values: CDR1 MNHEY, CDR2 SMNVEV (reference sequence). CDR3 sequence: CASSHPSGGGETQYF. DNA for the CDR3: TGTGCCAGCAGTCACCCCAGCGGGGGTGGGGAGACCCAGTACTTC.

Here the CDR3 reads CASSLTGYQETQYF. The CDR3 DNA reads as TGTGCCAGCAGCCTAACAGGGTACCAAGAGACCCAGTACTTC. This chain uses TRBV7-6 with TRBJ2-5, with TRBD1 as a possible D gene (6 bases). The CDR3 length is 14 residues. Germline CDR1 is SGHVS and CDR2 is FNYEAQ. V lost 5 bases, J lost 0 bases, and 10 bases lay in between.

The J gene is TRBJ1-2, the V gene TRBV5-4; D is perhaps TRBD1 (6 bases). This CDR3 has 16 amino acids. CDR1 and CDR2 (germline): SGHNT, YYREEE (reference sequence). The germline V and J ends were trimmed by 4 bases and 0 bases, with 16 bases remaining between them. In nucleotides, the CDR3 is TGTGCCAGCAGCCACGAGGGGGAGGAAGCTAACTATGGCTACACCTTC. Encoded protein: CASSHEGEEANYGYTF. The entire variable domain, with the rest obtained from reference TRBV5-4 and TRBJ1-2, is as follows: ETGVTQSPTHLIKTRGQQVTLRCSSQSGHNTVSWYQQALGQGPQFIFQYYREEENGRGNFPPRFSGLQFPNYSSELNVNALELDDSALYLCASSHEGEEANYGYTFGSGTRLTVV.